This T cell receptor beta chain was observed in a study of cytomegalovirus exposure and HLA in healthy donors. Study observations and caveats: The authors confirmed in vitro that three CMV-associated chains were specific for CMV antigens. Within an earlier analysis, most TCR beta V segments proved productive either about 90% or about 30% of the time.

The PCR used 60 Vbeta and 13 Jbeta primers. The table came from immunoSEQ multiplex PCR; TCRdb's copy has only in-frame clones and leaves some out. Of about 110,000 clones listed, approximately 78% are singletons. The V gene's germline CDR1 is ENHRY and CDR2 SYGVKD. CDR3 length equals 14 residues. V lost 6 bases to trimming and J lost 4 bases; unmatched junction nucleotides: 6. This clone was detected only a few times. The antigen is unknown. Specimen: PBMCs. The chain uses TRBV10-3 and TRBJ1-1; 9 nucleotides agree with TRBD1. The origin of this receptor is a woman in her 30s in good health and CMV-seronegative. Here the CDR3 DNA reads TGTGCCATCAGGGACAGGGGTCTTGGCACTGAAGCTTTCTTT. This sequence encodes CAIRDRGLGTEAFF.